This entry concerns a single T cell receptor beta chain. The sample originates from a study of blood T cell repertoires in COVID-19. Study summary: Sites across the United States, Italy and Spain contributed samples from acute and convalescent COVID-19. The cDNA or gDNA used as material had been derived from T cells, B-cell-depleted T cells, or PBMCs.

In the authors' methods: From reference gene primer amplification, estimates of nucleated cell counts were derived. Repertoires were generated with immunoSEQ multiplex PCR, while TCRdb's copy carries only in-frame clones and drops some. The D gene and trimming were derived from the DNA, and the V and J assignments and clone size from that table. Of roughly 150,000 clones detected, 70% to 80% appear once; the ten largest clones hold roughly 9.7%. The CDR3 is made up of 15 amino acids. The TCR comes from a man between 60 and 70 years old who had recovered from COVID-19. This chain joins TRBV21-1 and TRBJ1-1; TRBD1 reflects the table's D call only, with no check against the DNA. TRBV21-1 is shown as a pseudogene. Sequenced material: peripheral blood. CDR3 bases: TGTGCCAGCAGCAAAGTACAGCCGAGGAACACTGAAGCTTTCTTT. The encoded protein is CASSKVQPRNTEAFF.